What follows is one T cell receptor beta chain and its context. Its antigen is unidentified. Libraries were prepared by immunoSEQ multiplex PCR; TCRdb keeps only in-frame clonotypes and omits some of them. Of tens of thousands of clones listed, roughly four fifths are singletons. The record originates from a study of OX40 agonist ivuxolimab in advanced cancers. Study-wide points: At 0.1 to 3.0 mg/kg, CD4+ and CD8+ blood T cells expanded clonally by week 6. Researchers did not establish what antigens the expanded peripheral T cells target.

V trimming: 9 bases; J trimming: 3 bases; junction bases outside the gene matches: 10. CDR1 KGHSH and CDR2 LQKENI come from the germline V gene. The CDR3 extends over 14 amino acids. The specimen comprised CD4+ or CD8+ T cells sorted from blood, sampled in a trial of the OX40 agonist ivuxolimab. This receptor was identified in an adult with an advanced solid tumor such as melanoma, head and neck, liver or kidney cancer. The chain uses TRBV18 and TRBJ2-7, with TRBD2 identical over 8 bases. CDR3 in DNA: TGTGCCAGTCGAACGGGACTAGGGGTCTACGAGCAGTACTTC. Residues: CASRTGLGVYEQYF.